The sequence of this TCR beta chain was determined in a study of blood T cells in healthy people across ages (dated by TCRdb to between 2014 and 2017). With regard to the full study: Template switching captured roughly one uniquely barcoded TCR beta cDNA molecule per two T cells in model experiments. Using deep sequencing normalized with unique cDNA molecular identifiers, the study measured how TCR beta repertoire diversity changes with age. Donors were grouped into four age groups: young (average roughly 16 years), middle-aged (roughly 37), aged (approximately 58) and long-lived (less than 85). To avoid experimental bias, donors of different ages were randomly spread across the sequencing lanes. The study analyzed two additional independent replicas of 1 million unique cDNA reads from the same blood draw for two donors, one aged 18 to 30 and one aged 80 or older.

V sheds 5 bases and J sheds 5 bases, leaving 15 bases between their ends. As encoded in the germline V gene, CDR1 is SNHLY while CDR2 is FYNNEI. The CDR3 starts with the cysteine, ends with the phenylalanine, and has 14 residues. The kept DNA is CDR3 alone, 42 bases in frame from the first base. Library generation was performed with 5' RACE. This sample was sequenced with an Illumina HiSeq 2500. A second about 6 to 11 cycle PCR used a sample-barcoded 5' primer and a J-beta primer mix. A unique molecular identifier was introduced onto each TCR beta cDNA molecule by a template-switch 5' adaptor carrying 12 random nucleotides. Each sample yielded at least 2.5 million CDR3-containing paired-end reads. First-strand cDNA was synthesized from all RNA with the Mint cDNA synthesis kit, primed by a TRBC-specific oligonucleotide. Following uracil-DNA glycosylase treatment, all cDNA underwent a first 18-cycle PCR with the universal primers M1SS and BC2_uni_R. The study's processing was this. For normalization, 1 million high-quality reads, each with a distinct molecular identifier, were randomly selected from each sample. Reads sharing molecular identifiers were discarded rather than binned into consensus sequences. MiTCR, set to a Q25 quality threshold and the strictest error-elimination algorithm, was used for CDR3 identification, clonotype clustering and error correction. A nonparametric unseen species model with Euler transformation was used to estimate a lower bound on total TCR beta diversity. TCRdb reprocessing: public reads trimmed at Q25 with fastp, clones called with MiXCR, in-frame beta chains kept. Rows with one shared CDR3 protein collapse into an entry with the most common genes and DNA. The V and J calls and clone size are TCRdb's, not the authors'. For this sample there are 1.4 million or so distinct CDR3 sequences; roughly 43% appear just once. The ten top clones hold about 3.8% of the sample.

The 39 donors, aged 6 to 90 years, were systemically healthy Caucasian individuals from Russia. Each donor gave about 9.8 milliliters of peripheral blood, drawn into EDTA-treated Vacutainer tubes. PBMCs were isolated by Ficoll-Paque density-gradient centrifugation, with at least 6 million obtained per sample. Total RNA, at least 5 micrograms per sample, was extracted from PBMCs with Trizol reagent. The percentages of naive CD45RAhigh/CD27high T cells were determined by flow cytometry on a PBMC aliquot from every donor. Points on this clonotype: Its antigen has not been determined. The record has no base qualities; no much larger clone is one base away.

Findings and caveats that apply to the study as a whole: A strong correlation was found between observed TCR beta diversity and the percentage of naive T cells measured by flow cytometry. Since profiling was done on bulk unsorted PBMCs, naive and antigen-experienced compartments could not be conclusively compared. Donor CMV infection status was unknown, potentially confounding age-related changes in expanded clonotypes. Compared with the aged group, the long-lived group had more naive CD4+ T cells, fewer expanded clones and increased TCR diversity, a pattern suggesting age selection. Total diversity estimates from one million sequenced T cells were considered lower bounds and underestimates. Observed TCR beta diversity per million T cells fell roughly linearly with age, and a significant reduction was already apparent by age approximately 40.

The clonotype was recovered from a woman under 30 in good health. The sequence links TRBV2 to TRBJ1-2, and the D gene may be TRBD1, 5 bases matching. Sequenced: blood. The CDR3 corresponds to CASSSGTSHYGYTF. The nucleotides read TGTGCCAGCAGTTCCGGGACTTCCCATTATGGCTACACCTTC.